A selection of T cell receptor beta chains follows, all from one sample in a study of T cells in Graves' hyperthyroidism and ophthalmopathy. TCRdb re-called the multiplex PCR reads through MiXCR, storing one row per CDR3 protein. The data show some 300,000 distinct CDR3 sequences, around 20% seen once. The specimen was blood. The source of these receptors is a man aged 50 to 59 with Graves' ophthalmopathy. The CDR3 runs from the conserved cysteine through the conserved F or W. The D gene is left open where the match is weak. Rows give clone size only sometimes, using once, few, many, or a class for an expanded clone.

j_call,clone_size,d_call,v_call,cdr3_nt,cdr3_aa
TRBJ2-7,.,TRBD2,TRBV20-1,TGCAGTTCCCGCGCTAGCGGACCCCACGAGCAGTACTTC,CSSRASGPHEQYF
TRBJ2-3,many,.,TRBV9,TGTGCCAGCAGCGTAGCTTTTGGCAGCTACACAGATACGCAGTATTTT,CASSVAFGSYTDTQYF
TRBJ2-1,.,.,TRBV28,TGTGCCAGCAGTTTATCAGGGGTCTCCTACAATGAGCAGTTCTTC,CASSLSGVSYNEQFF
TRBJ1-2,.,TRBD1,TRBV6-1,TGTGCCAGCAGTGACGGGACAGGGGGCGGCTACACCTTC,CASSDGTGGGYTF
TRBJ1-4,.,.,TRBV4-1,TGCGCCAGCAGCCGCCGGGGCGGAGCGGCAACTAATGAAAAACTGTTTTTT,CASSRRGGAATNEKLFF
TRBJ1-2,.,TRBD1,TRBV29-1,TGCAGCGTCCCGGCAGGGGGCTCTGCTGGCTACACCTTC,CSVPAGGSAGYTF
TRBJ2-3,few,.,TRBV24-1,TGTGCCACCAGGGGACACTTTAGCACAGATACGCAGTATTTT,CATRGHFSTDTQYF
TRBJ1-4,many,TRBD1,TRBV20-1,TGCAGTGCTTCCACCACAGGGGCAGGCAATGAAAAACTGTTTTTT,CSASTTGAGNEKLFF
TRBJ2-3,many,TRBD2,TRBV27,TGTGCCAGCAGTTTAAATCGGGCGGGAGGAATAAATACGCAGTATTTT,CASSLNRAGGINTQYF
TRBJ2-7,many,.,TRBV7-9,TGTGCCAGCAGCTTTGTAGGGCTAAGCTACGAGCAGTACTTC,CASSFVGLSYEQYF